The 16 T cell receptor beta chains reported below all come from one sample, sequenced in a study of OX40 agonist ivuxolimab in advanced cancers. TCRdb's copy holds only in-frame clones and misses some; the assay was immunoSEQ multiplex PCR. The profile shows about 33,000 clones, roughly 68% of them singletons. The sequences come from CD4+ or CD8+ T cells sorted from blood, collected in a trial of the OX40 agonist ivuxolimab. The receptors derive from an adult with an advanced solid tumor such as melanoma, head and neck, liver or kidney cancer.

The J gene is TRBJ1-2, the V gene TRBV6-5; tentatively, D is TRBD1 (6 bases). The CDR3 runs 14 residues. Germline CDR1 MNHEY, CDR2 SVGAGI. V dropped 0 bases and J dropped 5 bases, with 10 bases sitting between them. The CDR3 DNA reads TGTGCCAGCAGTTACTCGGGGGCTTCTTATGGCTACACCTTC. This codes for CASSYSGASYGYTF.

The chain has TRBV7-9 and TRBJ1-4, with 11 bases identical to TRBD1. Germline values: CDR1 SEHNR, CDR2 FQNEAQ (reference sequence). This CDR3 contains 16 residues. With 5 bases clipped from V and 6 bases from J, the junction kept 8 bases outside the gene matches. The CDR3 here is CASSPRTGGFYEKLFF. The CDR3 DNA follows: TGTGCCAGCAGCCCCAGGACAGGGGGCTTTTATGAAAAACTGTTTTTT.

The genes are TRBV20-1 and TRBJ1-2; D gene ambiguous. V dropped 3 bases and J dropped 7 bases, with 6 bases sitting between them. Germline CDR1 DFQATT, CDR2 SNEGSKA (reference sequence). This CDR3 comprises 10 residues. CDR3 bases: TGCAGTGCTAGTATAGTTGGCTACACCTTC. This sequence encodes CSASIVGYTF.

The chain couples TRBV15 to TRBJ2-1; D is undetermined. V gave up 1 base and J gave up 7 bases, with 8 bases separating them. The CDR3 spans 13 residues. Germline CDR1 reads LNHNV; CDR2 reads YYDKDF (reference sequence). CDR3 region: CATSRVLGNEQFF. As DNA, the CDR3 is TGTGCCACCAGCAGAGTCCTTGGGAATGAGCAGTTCTTC.

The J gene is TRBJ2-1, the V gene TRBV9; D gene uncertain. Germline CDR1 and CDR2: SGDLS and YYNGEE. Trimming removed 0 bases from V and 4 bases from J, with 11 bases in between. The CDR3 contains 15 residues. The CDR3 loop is CASSVGTLGYNEQFF. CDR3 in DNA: TGTGCCAGCAGCGTAGGTACCCTAGGGTACAATGAGCAGTTCTTC.

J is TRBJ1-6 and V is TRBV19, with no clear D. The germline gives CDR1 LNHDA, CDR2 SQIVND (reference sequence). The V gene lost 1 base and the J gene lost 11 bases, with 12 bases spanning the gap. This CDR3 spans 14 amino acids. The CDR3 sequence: CASSIVFGEAPLHF. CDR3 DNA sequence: TGTGCCAGTAGTATAGTTTTCGGGGAGGCACCCCTCCACTTT.

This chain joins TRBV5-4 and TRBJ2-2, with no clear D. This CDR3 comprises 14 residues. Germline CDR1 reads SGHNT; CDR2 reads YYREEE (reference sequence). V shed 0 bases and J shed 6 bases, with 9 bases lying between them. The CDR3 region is CASSLASSAGELFF. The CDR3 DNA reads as TGTGCCAGCAGCTTGGCCTCATCCGCCGGGGAGCTGTTTTTT.

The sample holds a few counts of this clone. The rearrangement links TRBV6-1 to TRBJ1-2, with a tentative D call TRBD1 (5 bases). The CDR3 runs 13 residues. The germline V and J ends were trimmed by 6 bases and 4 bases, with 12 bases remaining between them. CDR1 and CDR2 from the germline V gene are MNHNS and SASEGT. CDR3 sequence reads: CASRVVGGYGYTF. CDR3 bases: TGTGCCAGCAGAGTCGTGGGGGGCTATGGCTACACCTTC.

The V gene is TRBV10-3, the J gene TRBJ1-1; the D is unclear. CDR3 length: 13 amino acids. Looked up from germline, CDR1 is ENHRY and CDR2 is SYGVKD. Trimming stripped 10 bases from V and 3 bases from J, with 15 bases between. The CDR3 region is CASTAGRYTEAFF. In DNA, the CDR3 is TGTGCCAGCACCGCCGGACGGTACACTGAAGCTTTCTTT.

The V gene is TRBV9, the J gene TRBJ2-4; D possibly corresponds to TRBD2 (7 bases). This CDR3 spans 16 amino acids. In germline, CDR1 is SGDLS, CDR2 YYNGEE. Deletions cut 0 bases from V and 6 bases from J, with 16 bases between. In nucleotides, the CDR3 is TGTGCCAGCAGCGTAGGGCGGGGGCCCCAAGCAAACATTCAGTACTTC. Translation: CASSVGRGPQANIQYF.

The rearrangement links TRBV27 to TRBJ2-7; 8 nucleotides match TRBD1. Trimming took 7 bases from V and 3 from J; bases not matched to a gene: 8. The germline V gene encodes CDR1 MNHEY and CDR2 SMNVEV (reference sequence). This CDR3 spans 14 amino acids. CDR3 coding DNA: TGTGCCAGCAACCTAGGACAGGGTGTCTACGAGCAGTACGTC. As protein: CASNLGQGVYEQYV.

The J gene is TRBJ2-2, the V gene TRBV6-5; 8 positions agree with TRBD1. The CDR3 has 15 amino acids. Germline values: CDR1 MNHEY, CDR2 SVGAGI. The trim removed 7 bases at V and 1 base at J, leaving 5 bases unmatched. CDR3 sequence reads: CASNSGQGNTGELFF. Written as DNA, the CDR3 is TGTGCCAGCAATTCAGGACAGGGGAACACCGGGGAGCTGTTTTTT.

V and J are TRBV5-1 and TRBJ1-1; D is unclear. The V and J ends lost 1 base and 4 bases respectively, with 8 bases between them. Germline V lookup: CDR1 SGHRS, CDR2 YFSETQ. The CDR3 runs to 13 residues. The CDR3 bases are TGCGCCAGCAGCTTGTTGGCGGCCACTGAAGCTTTCTTT. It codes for CASSLLAATEAFF.

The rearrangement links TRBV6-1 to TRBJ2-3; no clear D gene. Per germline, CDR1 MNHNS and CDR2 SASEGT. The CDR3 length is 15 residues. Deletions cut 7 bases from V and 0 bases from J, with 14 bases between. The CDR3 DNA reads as TGTGCCAGCAAAGTATACGAGACTAGCACAGATACGCAGTATTTT. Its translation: CASKVYETSTDTQYF.

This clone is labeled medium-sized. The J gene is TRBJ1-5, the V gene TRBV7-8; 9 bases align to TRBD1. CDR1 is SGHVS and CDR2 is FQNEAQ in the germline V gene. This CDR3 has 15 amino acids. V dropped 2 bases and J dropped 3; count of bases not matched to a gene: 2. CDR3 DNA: TGTGCCAGCAGCTTAAGGACAGGGGCCAATCAGCCCCAGCATTTT. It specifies CASSLRTGANQPQHF.

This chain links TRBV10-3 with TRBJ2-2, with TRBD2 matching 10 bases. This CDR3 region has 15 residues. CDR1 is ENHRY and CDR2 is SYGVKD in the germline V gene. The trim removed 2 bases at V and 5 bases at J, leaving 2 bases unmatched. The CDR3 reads CAISELSGGTGELFF. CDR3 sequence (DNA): TGTGCCATCAGTGAGCTTAGCGGGGGGACCGGGGAGCTGTTTTTT.